This TCR beta chain was identified during a study of shared clonotypes between healthy human individuals. General observations from the study: Generally, naive subsets came out with larger estimated richness than memory subsets. Sample collection involved blood only; tissue repertoires are likely different. Generation probability values for non-shared clonotypes were lower than those for clonotypes shared by all four donors.

Sequenced by immunoSEQ multiplex PCR; TCRdb stores in-frame clones only, minus some. Here the sample spans roughly 520,000 clones, 95% to 96% being singletons. Notes on this clone: Its target is unknown.

J was trimmed by 3 bases and V by 3 bases; bases with no gene match: 8. Looked up from germline, CDR1 is MDHEN and CDR2 is SYDVKM. This CDR3 is built from 17 residues. This sequence originates from a woman in her twenties or thirties in good health. Sequenced material: naive CD4+ T cells sorted from blood. The subset was: CD45RA+ positively selected. This chain connects TRBV28 to TRBJ1-2, with 12 nucleotides matching TRBD1. CDR3 DNA: TGTGCCAGCAGTTTTTGGGACAGGGGGCGAGCTTACTATGGCTACACCTTC. Translation gives CASSFWDRGRAYYGYTF.